This T cell receptor beta chain was captured in a study of CD8 T cell repertoires and HIV-1 epitope variants (dated by TCRdb to 2020 to 2022). The study in broad terms: In separate culture wells, T cells were stimulated with each of twenty-five peptides that represented autologous and known Gag and Nef epitope variants. The control conditions were a CMV, EBV and flu peptide pool, the Ebola AY9 epitope as a negative control, and a well with no peptide. The epitopes tested covered three Gag epitope families plus Nef HW9 and YT9. T cells were enriched using the EasySep Human T Cell Enrichment Kit and then co-cultured with an equal number of autologous T cell-negative cells acting as antigen-presenting cells. Cultures were maintained for around 10 days in IMDM with gentamicin, and half-media changes adding IL-2, IL-7 and IL-15 were performed on days 3 and 7. An aliquot of 1M T cells was saved as an uncultured baseline condition, separate from the 75 to 100 T cell cultures. A total of some 84 T cell cultures were run, with each culture condition done in triplicate except for one peptide, which was done in duplicate.

Sequencing of TCR beta CDR3 regions was performed at survey depth on the immunoSEQ platform. The QIAamp DNA micro kit was used to extract genomic DNA from every cultured and uncultured CD8+ T cell population. Processing in the source paper ran as follows. Samples with fewer than 5,000 productive reads were excluded, which removed about 6% of the roughly 75 HIV peptide-stimulated cultures. A MANAFEST web app trimmed sequences to CDR3 and removed nonproductive sequences, CDR3s under 5 amino acids, and those not starting C or ending F/W. For a clonotype to count as antigen-specific, the clonotype had to expand relative to the no-peptide control in at least 2 of 3 replicates at FDR 0.01, and only within one epitope family. A frequency at least fivefold higher than in wells stimulated with peptides from other epitope families was additionally required for specific clonotypes. This immuneACCESS table, as held by TCRdb, lists in-frame sequences with V and J called but not all clones. Of the missing ones, under half trace to an unresolved V gene in checked studies; the others have no known cause. The DNA was the basis for D and trimming; V, J and clone size are from that table. The table for this sample lists approximately 90,000 clones; roughly 77% of them were counted only once. Around 25% of the sample goes to the ten largest clones.

General findings and caveats noted by the study authors: A few clonotypes recognized the Nef KF9 family and one the HW9 family, with no responses to the TAALDMSHF plasma variant. The assay identified only TCR beta chains and indicated proliferation in response to antigen, without indicating T cell function or cytokine profile. About ten antigen-specific TCR beta clonotypes were identified, of which about six appeared to be cross-reactive for autologous or known escape epitope variants.

The EasySep Human CD8+ T Cell Enrichment Kit was used on day 10 to isolate CD8+ T cells from every culture. The V end gives up 4 bases and the J end 4 bases, leaving 8 bases in the junction not matched to a gene. CDR1 SGHRS and CDR2 YFSETQ are derived from the germline V gene. The CDR3, from cysteine to phenylalanine, totals 14 residues. The read is trimmed to its CDR3 DNA, 42 bases read in frame from base 1. Comments on this clone: This receptor's antigen is unknown. No per-base quality is available; no much larger clone lies one base away.

Sequencing used uncultured baseline CD8+ T cells from peripheral blood mononuclear cells (PBMCs). The sequence came from a male donor with HIV. The chain employs TRBV5-1 and TRBJ2-7; the junction holds 7 bases that match TRBD1. The CDR3 region has the sequence CASSDGQVLYEQYF. The sequenced DNA: TGCGCCAGCAGCGACGGACAGGTACTTTACGAGCAGTACTTC.